The 31 T cell receptor beta chains in this list originate from one sample, sequenced in a study of blood T cells in healthy people across ages. Next came a second PCR, run for about 6 to 11 cycles, which used a sample-barcoded 5' primer along with a J-beta primer mix. TCRdb ran MiXCR on the 5' RACE reads and lists one entry per CDR3 protein. The table has over a million distinct CDR3 sequences, approximately 38% seen once; the top ten hold under 8%. Sequenced: blood. All receptors come from a woman aged 18 to 35 in good health.

This clonotype was picked up one time. V usage is TRBV20-1 and J usage is TRBJ2-1; weak D call: TRBD1 (5 bases). The CDR3 has 12 amino acids. The ends were cut back, 7 bases at V and 1 base at J, with 8 bases in the middle. Germline V gene sequence: CDR1 DFQATT, CDR2 SNEGSKA (reference sequence). In DNA form, the CDR3 reads TGCAGTGTAGGGGAATCCTACAATGAGCAGTTCTTC. This encodes CSVGESYNEQFF.

On this clonotype itself: An end of the junction differs from the germline gene, which may be a read error. The rearrangement links TRBV20-1 to TRBJ1-2; D unclear. Germline-derived CDR1 and CDR2 are DFQATT and SNEGSKA (reference sequence). This CDR3 is 11 amino acids long. As DNA, the CDR3 is TGCAGTGGGGTCGTGGACTATGGCTACACCTTT. It specifies CSGVVDYGYTF.

CDR3 sequence: CASSGTGLNTEAFF. The DNA of the CDR3 is TGCGCCAGCAGCGGGACAGGGTTGAACACTGAAGCTTTCTTT. V and J are TRBV5-1 and TRBJ1-1, with 9 bases matching TRBD1. Germline V gene sequence: CDR1 SGHRS, CDR2 YFSETQ. This CDR3 has 14 amino acids. Germline trimming cut 4 bases from V and 0 bases from J; bases unmatched to any gene: 1.

This rearrangement joins TRBV18 to TRBJ2-7; 9 nucleotides match TRBD1. Germline CDR1 KGHSH, CDR2 LQKENI. V lost 4 bases, J lost 3 bases, and 10 bases stayed unmatched. The CDR3 runs to 16 residues. The CDR3 nucleotides read TGTGCCAGCTCACTTCGGCTGGACAGGGGACGCTACGAGCAGTACTTC. Translating it yields CASSLRLDRGRYEQYF.

This clonotype has a handful of counts. CDR3 in amino acids: CASSWTGVSNTEAFF. The CDR3 nucleotides are TGTGCCAGCAGTTGGACAGGGGTATCGAACACTGAAGCTTTCTTT. The genes are TRBV12-3 or TRBV12-4 and TRBJ1-1; 9 nucleotides align to TRBD1. V dropped 4 bases and J dropped 1; count of bases not matched to a gene: 4. This CDR3 spans 15 amino acids.

V gene TRBV12-3 or TRBV12-4 combines with J gene TRBJ1-4; 8 bases line up with TRBD1. With 7 bases clipped from V and 4 bases from J, the junction kept 8 bases outside the gene matches. The CDR3 length is 15 residues. The CDR3 bases are TGTGCCAGCACCTCACGACAGGGGCTTAATGAAAAACTGTTTTTT. Its translation: CASTSRQGLNEKLFF.

This clonotype was picked up a small number of times. The gene calls are TRBV2 and TRBJ2-3; TRBD2 aligns across 8 bases. After removal of 6 bases from V and 0 bases from J, the junction contained 8 bases not matched to a gene. Germline CDR1 is SNHLY and CDR2 is FYNNEI. The CDR3 has 16 residues. CDR3 protein: CASSNPSGSSTDTQYF. CDR3 DNA sequence: TGTGCCAGCAGCAACCCTAGCGGGTCGAGCACAGATACGCAGTATTTT. Combining the CDR3 with reference TRBV2 and TRBJ2-3 gives the whole variable domain EPEVTQTPSHQVTQMGQEVILRCVPISNHLYFYWYRQILGQKVEFLVSFYNNEISEKSEIFDDQFSVERPDGSNFTLKIRSTKLEDSAMYFCASSNPSGSSTDTQYFGPGTRLTVL.

The V call is TRBV18, the J call TRBJ2-5, with 7 positions matching TRBD1. Germline CDR1 is KGHSH and CDR2 is LQKENI. CDR3 length: 14 amino acids. V dropped 10 bases and J dropped 2; count of bases not matched to a gene: 10. CDR3 sequence (DNA): TGTGCCACCTCTAGGGACAGAGCACAAGAGACCCAGTACTTC. It yields the protein CATSRDRAQETQYF.

This clonotype appeared a single time. The rearrangement links TRBV5-6 to TRBJ2-7, with D possibly TRBD2 on 5 matching bases. Germline assignment: CDR1 SGHDT and CDR2 YYEEEE. The CDR3 is 13 amino acids. Trimming cost V 7 bases and J 1 base, with 12 bases left between them. CDR3 in amino acids: CASGEGNSYEQYF. In DNA form, the CDR3 reads TGTGCCAGCGGCGAGGGCAATTCCTACGAGCAGTACTTC. Full variable domain (outside the CDR3, taken from reference TRBV5-6 and TRBJ2-7): DAGVTQSPTHLIKTRGQQVTLRCSPKSGHDTVSWYQQALGQGPQFIFQYYEEEERQRGNFPDRFSGHQFPNYSSELNVNALLLGDSALYLCASGEGNSYEQYFGPGTRLTVT.

In its sample, this clonotype was seen many times. The chain has TRBV29-1 and TRBJ2-6, with TRBD1 matching 9 bases. This CDR3 region has 14 residues. Looked up from germline, CDR1 is SQVTM and CDR2 is ANQGSEA. The ends lost 1 base at V and 10 bases at J; junction bases unmatched: 5. The CDR3 coding sequence is TGCAGCGTTGAAGCCCGGGGACAGGGAAACGTCCTGACTTTC. This translates into CSVEARGQGNVLTF.

The CDR3 loop is CSARKKFSSYEQYF. DNA of the CDR3: TGCAGTGCACGTAAAAAATTCAGCTCCTACGAGCAGTACTTC. The rearrangement uses TRBV20-1 and TRBJ2-7; D unclear. Germline lookup yields CDR1 DFQATT and CDR2 SNEGSKA (reference sequence). The CDR3 consists of 14 residues. With 6 bases removed from V and 0 bases from J, the gap between germline ends came to 15 bases.

The chain combines TRBV7-9 with TRBJ2-1; D gene uncertain. This CDR3 is built from 13 residues. Trimming shortened V by 1 base and J by 10 bases, and 11 bases separated the two germline ends. CDR1 and CDR2 (germline): SEHNR, FQNEAQ (reference sequence). Here the CDR3 reads CASSLGSPYEQFF. In nucleotides, the CDR3 is TGTGCCAGCAGCTTAGGGTCTCCCTACGAGCAGTTCTTC.

The chain joins TRBV6-4 to TRBJ1-1, with D maybe TRBD1 (5 bases). Per the germline V gene, CDR1 is MRHNA and CDR2 is SNTAGT. The CDR3 has 12 residues. The germline V and J ends were trimmed by 5 bases and 8 bases, with 12 bases remaining between them. CDR3 nucleotide sequence: TGTGCCAGCAGTCAAAGACAGATCGAAGCTTTCTTT. It is translated as CASSQRQIEAFF.

This clonotype was counted a few times. The rearrangement uses TRBV28 and TRBJ2-3, with D hard to call. Looked up from germline, CDR1 is MDHEN and CDR2 is SYDVKM. V lost 3 bases to trimming and J lost 1 base, with 8 bases between them. The CDR3 extends over 14 amino acids. CDR3: CASSLLPGTDTQYF. CDR3 DNA: TGTGCCAGCAGTTTGCTACCGGGCACAGATACGCAGTATTTT.

CDR3 sequence: CASAGTDFGTEAFF. The DNA of the CDR3 is TGTGCCAGTGCCGGGACAGATTTTGGTACTGAAGCTTTCTTT. The V gene is TRBV19, the J gene TRBJ1-1; 7 bases match TRBD1. Per germline, CDR1 LNHDA and CDR2 SQIVND (reference sequence). The CDR3 spans 14 residues. Trimming at V came to 8 bases and at J to 5 bases, leaving 11 bases not matched to a gene.

A few counts support this clonotype. This chain uses TRBV7-3 with TRBJ2-1, with D possibly being TRBD1 (6 bases). This CDR3 comprises 16 residues. Deletions cut 5 bases from V and 3 bases from J, with 17 bases between. Germline-derived CDR1 and CDR2 are SGHTA and FQGTGA. CDR3 nucleotides: TGTGCCAGCAGCGCCACCGGGACAAATCTCTACAATGAGCAGTTCTTC. It yields the protein CASSATGTNLYNEQFF. Looking up the rest from reference TRBV7-3 and TRBJ2-1 gives the full variable domain: GAGVSQTPSNKVTEKGKYVELRCDPISGHTALYWYRQSLGQGPEFLIYFQGTGAADDSGLPNDRFFAVRPEGSVSTLKIQRTERGDSAVYLCASSATGTNLYNEQFFGPGTRLTVL.

V usage is TRBV5-1 and J usage is TRBJ2-1, with 9 bases fitting TRBD1. With the DNA end fitting TRBJ2-7 better, the J assignment may be wrong. The CDR3 is 19 amino acids. CDR1 and CDR2 from the germline V gene are SGHRS and YFSETQ. DNA for the CDR3: TGCGCCAGCAGCTTGGGCGGGACAGGGTACATGAGCTCCTACAATGAGCAGTACTTC. Its protein product is CASSLGGTGYMSSYNEQYF.

CDR3 amino acids: CSVTGHTEAFF. CDR3 DNA: TGCAGCGTGACAGGTCATACTGAAGCTTTCTTT. The rearrangement uses TRBV29-1 and TRBJ1-1, with D perhaps TRBD1 (6 bases). This CDR3 spans 11 amino acids. In germline, CDR1 is SQVTM, CDR2 ANQGSEA. The V end lost 6 bases, the J end lost 5 bases, and 10 bases lay between the germline ends.

This chain joins TRBV7-8 and TRBJ2-7; 7 bases are a match to TRBD2. Germline V gene lookup returns CDR1 SGHVS and CDR2 FQNEAQ. V lost 5 bases and J lost 4; bases outside the gene matches: 11. The length of the CDR3 is 15 residues. CDR3 sequence reads: CASSQHLAEVYEQYF. The DNA of the CDR3 is TGTGCCAGCAGCCAACATCTAGCGGAGGTGTACGAGCAGTACTTC.

This clonotype was detected ten times or more. This sequence joins TRBV15 and TRBJ2-7; 7 bases fit TRBD2. V was pared by 0 bases and J by 2 bases, with 7 bases of the junction left unmatched. There are 16 residues in the CDR3. Looked up from germline, CDR1 is LNHNV and CDR2 is YYDKDF (reference sequence). The DNA of the CDR3 is TGTGCCACCAGCAGAGATGGGACTATATTACCCTACGAGCAGTACTTC. It encodes CATSRDGTILPYEQYF.

This clonotype was counted only a few times. The chain employs TRBV12-3 or TRBV12-4 and TRBJ2-7, with 9 bases fitting TRBD2. The CDR3 has 15 residues. Losses at the gene ends were 4 bases for V and 5 bases for J; bases not matched to a gene: 9. The CDR3 DNA follows: TGTGCCAGCAGTTCCCAGAGTAGCGGGAGCAACGAGCAGTACTTC. This codes for CASSSQSSGSNEQYF.

The chain links TRBV19 to TRBJ2-1; 8 bases are shared with TRBD1. The CDR3 contains 17 residues. Germline CDR1 LNHDA, CDR2 SQIVND (reference sequence). The V and J ends lost 0 bases and 7 bases, in that order; junction bases with no gene match: 11. The CDR3: CASSIDPPRGLRNEQFF. The DNA for the CDR3 is TGTGCCAGTAGTATAGATCCCCCCAGGGGGCTCCGGAATGAGCAGTTCTTC.

This sequence joins TRBV5-1 and TRBJ2-3, with TRBD2 matching over 11 bases. This CDR3 has 19 residues. Trimming cost V 1 base and J 0 bases; bases outside gene matches: 10. Per the germline V gene, CDR1 is SGHRS and CDR2 is YFSETQ. The chain's CDR3 is CASSLNLAGGRTSTDTQYF. The CDR3 coding sequence is TGCGCCAGCAGCTTGAACCTAGCGGGGGGCCGAACCAGCACAGATACGCAGTATTTT.

This clonotype turned up a few times. This rearrangement joins TRBV12-3 or TRBV12-4 to TRBJ1-5, with D possibly being TRBD1 (5 bases). The CDR3 has 16 amino acids. Trimming pared 6 bases from V and 3 bases from J, leaving 18 bases between. The DNA of the CDR3 is TGTGCCAGCAGCACCTGGGGAAGGGGTTTCAATCAGCCCCAGCATTTT. This encodes CASSTWGRGFNQPQHF.

The V gene is TRBV20-1, the J gene TRBJ2-3; weak D call: TRBD2 (7 bases). CDR1 DFQATT and CDR2 SNEGSKA come from the germline V gene (reference sequence). The CDR3 has 13 amino acids. The germline V and J ends were trimmed by 6 bases and 5 bases, with 15 bases remaining between them. CDR3 sequence reads: CSARGGGRDTQYF. For the CDR3, the DNA is TGCAGTGCACGGGGAGGGGGACGAGATACGCAGTATTTT.

The chain joins TRBV5-1 to TRBJ2-6; TRBD1 agrees at 7 bases. CDR3 length: 17 amino acids. The germline V gene encodes CDR1 SGHRS and CDR2 YFSETQ. V dropped 3 bases and J dropped 5; count of bases not matched to a gene: 11. This CDR3 is CASSYGTATGRANVLTF. CDR3 in DNA: TGCGCCAGCAGCTACGGGACAGCCACTGGGAGGGCCAACGTCCTGACTTTC.

Here the CDR3 DNA reads TGTGCCAGCAGTTACGAGGACATCGAAGAGACCCAGTACTTC. Encoded protein: CASSYEDIEETQYF. This chain uses TRBV6-6 with TRBJ2-5, with D tentatively TRBD1 (5 bases). The germline V gene has CDR1 MNHNY and CDR2 SVGAGI (reference sequence). Trimming shortened V by 2 bases and J by 3 bases, and 10 bases separated the two germline ends. This CDR3 comprises 14 residues.

Turning to this clonotype: At one end, the junction sequence differs from germline, possibly due to a read error. The rearrangement uses TRBV4-2 and TRBJ1-4; the D gene is possibly TRBD1 (6 bases). The CDR3 sequence is 18 residues long. The V gene's germline CDR1 is LGHNA and CDR2 YNFKEQ. CDR3 sequence (DNA): TGTGTCAGCAGCCAAGTACTACAGGGAGGGTCAACTAATGAAAAACTGTTTTTT. Protein product: CVSSQVLQGGSTNEKLFF.

The gene calls are TRBV28 and TRBJ2-1; D may correspond to TRBD1 or TRBD2 (5 bases each). This CDR3 region has 12 residues. Per the germline V gene, CDR1 is MDHEN and CDR2 is SYDVKM. V lost 8 bases to trimming and J lost 8 bases, with 13 bases between them. The CDR3 loop is CASALLGDEQFF. The CDR3 bases are TGTGCCAGCGCCTTATTGGGGGATGAGCAGTTCTTC.

The chain joins TRBV9 to TRBJ2-7; 7 bases fit TRBD1. V gave up 2 bases and J gave up 0 bases; unmatched junction bases: 11. This CDR3 is built from 17 residues. Germline-derived CDR1 and CDR2 are SGDLS and YYNGEE. The CDR3 sequence: CASSVDVGGSLSYEQYF. The CDR3 DNA sequence: TGTGCCAGCAGCGTGGATGTAGGGGGCTCCCTCTCCTACGAGCAGTACTTC. The whole variable domain, filled in from reference TRBV9 and TRBJ2-7, reads DSGVTQTPKHLITATGQRVTLRCSPRSGDLSVYWYQQSLDQGLQFLIQYYNGEERAKGNILERFSAQQFPDLHSELNLSSLELGDSALYFCASSVDVGGSLSYEQYFGPGTRLTVT.

This clonotype was found once. The CDR3 here is CASSLYEGWGYTF. The CDR3, as DNA: TGTGCCAGCAGCTTATACGAGGGGTGGGGCTACACCTTC. J is TRBJ1-2 and V is TRBV7-3; weak D call: TRBD1 (5 bases). This CDR3 is 13 amino acids long. Deletions cut 2 bases from V and 8 bases from J, with 12 bases between. Germline loops: CDR1 SGHTA, CDR2 FQGTGA.